The 12 T cell receptor beta chains below come from one sample, sequenced in a study of blood T cells in healthy people across ages. Through a sample-barcoded 5' primer and a J-beta primer mix, a second PCR was run for roughly 6 to 11 cycles. TCRdb re-analysed the 5' RACE reads in MiXCR, keeping a single row per CDR3 protein. The sample has 1.5 million to 2 million distinct CDR3 sequences; 28% are singletons. The sequenced sample was blood. Receptor source: a young woman in good health.

The chain recombines TRBV7-9 with TRBJ2-3; 10 positions match TRBD2. The CDR3 has 17 amino acids. Germline V gene lookup returns CDR1 SEHNR and CDR2 FQNEAQ (reference sequence). V lost 4 bases, J lost 6 bases, and 13 bases stayed unmatched. The CDR3 DNA reads TGTGCCAGCAGCTCCCCTGGGCTAGCGGGGGTGAGGGATACGCAGTATTTT. This sequence encodes CASSSPGLAGVRDTQYF.

On this clonotype: This may be a read error: a much more frequent sequence differs by one nucleotide. The V and J genes are TRBV10-3 and TRBJ2-4, with TRBD1 matching over 8 bases. V trimming: 2 bases; J trimming: 9 bases; junction bases outside the gene matches: 3. This CDR3 has 13 amino acids. Germline CDR1 and CDR2: ENHRY and SYGVKD. CDR3 in DNA: TGTGCCATCAGTGAGGACAGGGGAAGCATTCAGTACTTC. Translated, it gives CAISEDRGSIQYF.

The CDR3 nucleotides read TGTGCCAGCAGTTTATTACAGGGAAGGGACGAGCAGTACTTC. This sequence encodes CASSLLQGRDEQYF. This chain links TRBV28 with TRBJ2-4, with D possibly TRBD1 on 6 matching bases. The J call may be wrong; the DNA end is better matched by TRBJ2-7. Per the germline V gene, CDR1 is MDHEN and CDR2 is SYDVKM. This CDR3 comprises 14 residues.

As to this clonotype: This may arise from a read error, as a much more abundant clone is one base away. V is TRBV20-1 and J is TRBJ2-1; tentatively, D is TRBD1 or TRBD2 (6 bases each). Trimming took off 4 bases at V and 13 bases at J, with 35 bases between the two ends. In germline, CDR1 is DFQATT, CDR2 SNEGSKA (reference sequence). The CDR3 sequence is 18 residues long. The CDR3 DNA reads as TGCAGTGCTAAATCCTCTCTGGGGGCGGAGGGAACCCAAGAGACCCAGTTCTTC. Its protein product is CSAKSSLGAEGTQETQFF.

The chain uses TRBV20-1 and TRBJ2-5, with TRBD2 as a possible D gene (7 bases). The V gene's germline CDR1 is DFQATT and CDR2 SNEGSKA (reference sequence). The CDR3 has 14 residues. Trimming removed 6 bases at V and 2 bases at J, with 16 bases between. The CDR3 here is CSALQGAGQETQYF. In DNA form, the CDR3 reads TGCAGTGCCCTACAGGGAGCGGGGCAAGAGACCCAGTACTTC.

The V gene is TRBV29-1, the J gene TRBJ2-1, with no clear D. From germline, CDR1 is SQVTM and CDR2 ANQGSEA. The CDR3 sequence is 16 residues long. Trimming pared 0 bases from V and 0 bases from J, leaving 12 bases between. CDR3 region: CSVEDPTGSSYNEQFF. CDR3 in DNA: TGCAGCGTTGAAGATCCGACCGGAAGCTCCTACAATGAGCAGTTCTTC.

In its sample, this clonotype was seen a few times. The V gene is TRBV5-4, the J gene TRBJ2-3; 9 nucleotides agree with TRBD2. The CDR3 sequence is 15 residues long. Looked up from germline, CDR1 is SGHNT and CDR2 is YYREEE (reference sequence). Losses at the gene ends were 0 bases for V and 10 bases for J; bases not matched to a gene: 9. CDR3 protein: CASSLVAGARGAQYF. In DNA form, the CDR3 reads TGTGCCAGCAGCTTGGTAGCGGGGGCCCGAGGGGCGCAGTATTTT.

CDR3 region: CASSQDQGSGELFF. The CDR3 coding sequence is TGTGCCAGCAGCCAAGATCAAGGGTCCGGGGAGCTGTTTTTT. The V gene is TRBV14, the J gene TRBJ2-2, with unresolved D. CDR1 and CDR2 from the germline V gene are SGHDN and FVKESK. The CDR3 spans 14 residues. Trimming cost V 0 bases and J 6 bases, with 8 bases left between them.

The genes are TRBV7-2 and TRBJ2-3, with D maybe TRBD2 (5 bases). CDR1 is SGHTA and CDR2 is FQGNSA in the germline V gene. With 5 bases removed from V and 3 bases from J, the gap between germline ends came to 15 bases. The CDR3 extends over 15 amino acids. The CDR3 here is CASSPTRTSTDTQYF. CDR3 coding DNA: TGTGCCAGCAGCCCGACCCGGACTTCGACAGATACGCAGTATTTT. Combining the CDR3 with reference TRBV7-2 and TRBJ2-3 gives the whole variable domain GAGVSQSPSNKVTEKGKDVELRCDPISGHTALYWYRQSLGQGLEFLIYFQGNSAPDKSGLPSDRFSAERTGGSVSTLTIQRTQQEDSAVYLCASSPTRTSTDTQYFGPGTRLTVL.

This clonotype was counted ten times or more. The gene calls are TRBV15 and TRBJ2-5; 7 nucleotides align to TRBD2. The CDR3 is 13 residues long. Losses at the gene ends were 4 bases for V and 5 bases for J; bases not matched to a gene: 4. Germline V gene data show CDR1 as LNHNV and CDR2 as YYDKDF (reference sequence). For the CDR3, the DNA is TGTGCCACCAGCAAGTTCGGGGGGGAGACCCAGTACTTC. It codes for CATSKFGGETQYF.

The genes are TRBV7-9 and TRBJ2-1; TRBD1 matches at 7 bases. Germline loops: CDR1 SEHNR, CDR2 FQNEAQ (reference sequence). The CDR3 contains 16 residues. Trimming took 4 bases from V and 4 from J; bases not matched to a gene: 10. CDR3: CASSSNTGARYNEQFF. For the CDR3, the DNA is TGTGCCAGCAGCTCTAACACAGGGGCACGGTACAATGAGCAGTTCTTC.

Comment on this clonotype: Since a much larger clone is just one base distant, this may be a read error. This rearrangement joins TRBV6-6 to TRBJ2-1; D uncertain. The CDR3 has 13 amino acids. Germline V CDR1 and CDR2: MNHNY, SVGAGI (reference sequence). V was cut by 0 bases and J by 12 bases, with 12 bases left in between. CDR3 amino acids: CASSYSLGMGQFF. The CDR3 coding sequence is TGTGCCAGCAGTTACTCTTTGGGGATGGGGCAGTTCTTC.